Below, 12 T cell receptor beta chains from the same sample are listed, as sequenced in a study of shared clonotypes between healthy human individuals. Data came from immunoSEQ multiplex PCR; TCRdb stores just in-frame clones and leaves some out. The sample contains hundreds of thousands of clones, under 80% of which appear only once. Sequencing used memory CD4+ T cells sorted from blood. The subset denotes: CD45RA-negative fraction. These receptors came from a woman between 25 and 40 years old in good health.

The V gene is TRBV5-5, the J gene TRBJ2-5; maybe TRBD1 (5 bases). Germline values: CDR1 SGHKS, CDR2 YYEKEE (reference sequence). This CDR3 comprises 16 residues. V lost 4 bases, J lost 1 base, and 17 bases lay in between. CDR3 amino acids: CASSQGMGVFQETQYF. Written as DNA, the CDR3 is TGTGCCAGCAGCCAGGGAATGGGTGTTTTCCAAGAGACCCAGTACTTC.

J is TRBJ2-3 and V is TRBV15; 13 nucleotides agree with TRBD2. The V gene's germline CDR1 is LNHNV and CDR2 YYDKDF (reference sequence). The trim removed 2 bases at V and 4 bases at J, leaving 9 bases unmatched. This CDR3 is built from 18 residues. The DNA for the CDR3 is TGTGCCACCAGCAGAAAGGGACTAGCGGGAACAACAGCAGATACGCAGTATTTT. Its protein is CATSRKGLAGTTADTQYF.

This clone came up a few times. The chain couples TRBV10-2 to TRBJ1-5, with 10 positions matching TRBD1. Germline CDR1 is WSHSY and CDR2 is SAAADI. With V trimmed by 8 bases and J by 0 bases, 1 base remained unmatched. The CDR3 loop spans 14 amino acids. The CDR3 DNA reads TGCGCCAGCGGGGACAGGGGTAGCAATCAGCCCCAGCATTTT. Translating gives CASGDRGSNQPQHF.

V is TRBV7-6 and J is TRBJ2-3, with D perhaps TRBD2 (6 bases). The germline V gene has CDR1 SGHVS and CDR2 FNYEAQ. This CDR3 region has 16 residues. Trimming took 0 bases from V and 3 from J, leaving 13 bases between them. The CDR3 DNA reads TGTGCCAGCAGCTTAGCCGCGGGATCGGGGACAGATACGCAGTATTTT. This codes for CASSLAAGSGTDTQYF.

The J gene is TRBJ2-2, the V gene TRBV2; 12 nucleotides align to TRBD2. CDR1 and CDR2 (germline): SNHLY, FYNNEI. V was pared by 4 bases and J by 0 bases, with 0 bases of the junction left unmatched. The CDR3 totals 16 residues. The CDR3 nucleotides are TGTGCCAGCAGTGGACTAGCGGGAGCGAACACCGGGGAGCTGTTTTTT. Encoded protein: CASSGLAGANTGELFF.

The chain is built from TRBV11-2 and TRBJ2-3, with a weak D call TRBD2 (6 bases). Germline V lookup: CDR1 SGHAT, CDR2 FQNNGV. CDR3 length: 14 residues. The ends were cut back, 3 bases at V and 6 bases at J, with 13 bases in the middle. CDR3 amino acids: CASSFVTRADTQYF. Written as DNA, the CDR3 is TGTGCCAGCAGCTTCGTGACTAGGGCGGATACGCAGTATTTT. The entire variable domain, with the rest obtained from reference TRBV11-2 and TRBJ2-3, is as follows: EAGVAQSPRYKIIEKRQSVAFWCNPISGHATLYWYQQILGQGPKLLIQFQNNGVVDDSQLPKDRFSAERLKGVDSTLKIQPAKLEDSAVYLCASSFVTRADTQYFGPGTRLTVL.

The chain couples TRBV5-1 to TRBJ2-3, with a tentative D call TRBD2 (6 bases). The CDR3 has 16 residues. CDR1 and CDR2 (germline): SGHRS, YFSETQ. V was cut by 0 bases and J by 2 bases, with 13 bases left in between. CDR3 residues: CASSLEGRRDTDTQYF. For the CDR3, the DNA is TGCGCCAGCAGCTTGGAAGGACGGCGGGACACAGATACGCAGTATTTT. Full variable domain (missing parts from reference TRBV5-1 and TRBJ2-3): KAGVTQTPRYLIKTRGQQVTLSCSPISGHRSVSWYQQTPGQGLQFLFEYFSETQRNKGNFPGRFSGRQFSNSRSEMNVSTLELGDSALYLCASSLEGRRDTDTQYFGPGTRLTVL.

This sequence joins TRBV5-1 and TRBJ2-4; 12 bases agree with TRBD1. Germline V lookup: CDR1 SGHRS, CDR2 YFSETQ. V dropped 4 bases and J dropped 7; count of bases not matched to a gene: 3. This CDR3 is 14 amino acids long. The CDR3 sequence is CASSAGTGGNIQYF. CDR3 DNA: TGCGCCAGCAGCGCGGGGACAGGGGGCAACATTCAGTACTTC.

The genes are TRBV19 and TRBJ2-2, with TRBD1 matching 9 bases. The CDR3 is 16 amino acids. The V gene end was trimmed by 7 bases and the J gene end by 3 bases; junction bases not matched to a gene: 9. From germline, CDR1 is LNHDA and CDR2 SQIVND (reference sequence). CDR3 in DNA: TGTGCCAGTACCTACGGACAGGGGAGGGACACCGGGGAGCTGTTTTTT. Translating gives CASTYGQGRDTGELFF. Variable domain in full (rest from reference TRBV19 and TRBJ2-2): DGGITQSPKYLFRKEGQNVTLSCEQNLNHDAMYWYRQDPGQGLRLIYYSQIVNDFQKGDIAEGYSVSREKKESFPLTVTSAQKNPTAFYLCASTYGQGRDTGELFFGEGSRLTVL.

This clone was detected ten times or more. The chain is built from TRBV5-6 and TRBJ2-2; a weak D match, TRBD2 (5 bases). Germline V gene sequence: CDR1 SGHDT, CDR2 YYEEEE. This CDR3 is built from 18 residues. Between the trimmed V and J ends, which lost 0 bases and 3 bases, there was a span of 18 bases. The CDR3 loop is CASSLVYVPGLHTGELFF. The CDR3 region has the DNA TGTGCCAGCAGCTTGGTTTACGTACCAGGACTCCACACCGGGGAGCTGTTTTTT.

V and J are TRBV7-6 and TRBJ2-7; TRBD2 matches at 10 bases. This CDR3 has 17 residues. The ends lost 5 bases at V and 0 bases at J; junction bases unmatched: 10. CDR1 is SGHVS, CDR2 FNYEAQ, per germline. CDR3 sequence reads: CASSRTTSGASSYEQYF. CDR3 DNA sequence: TGTGCCAGCAGCCGTACAACTAGCGGGGCTAGCTCCTACGAGCAGTACTTC.

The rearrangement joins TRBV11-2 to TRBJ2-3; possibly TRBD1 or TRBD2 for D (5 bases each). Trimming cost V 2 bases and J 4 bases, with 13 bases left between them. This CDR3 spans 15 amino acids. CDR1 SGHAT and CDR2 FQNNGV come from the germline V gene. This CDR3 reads CASSLTGPKADTQYF. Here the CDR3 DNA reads TGTGCCAGCAGCTTAACGGGACCAAAGGCAGATACGCAGTATTTT.